The clone carrying this T cell receptor beta chain was seen repeatedly, ten times or more. Its antigen is currently unknown. The data originate from a study of neurological immune-mediated disorders. Study results and limitations: The phylogenetic placement of 18 of 34 multiple sclerosis patients' repertoires in one related-CDR3 cluster constitutes a possible signature. Multiple sclerosis patients had less TCR clonal expansion than even healthy controls, unlike HTLV-1-associated myelopathy.

The CDR3 covers 14 residues. V was cut by 2 bases and J by 3 bases, with 14 bases left in between. The germline CDR1 and CDR2 sequences are DFQATT and SNEGSKA (reference sequence). A 10-nucleotide random UMI tagged transcripts in template-switch 5'RACE cDNA synthesis. MiXCR, applied by TCRdb to the 5' RACE reads, yields one record per CDR3 protein. The sample carries about 52,000 distinct CDR3 sequences, around 3.5% recorded once. The sequence came from a man in his 60s with multiple sclerosis. V gene TRBV20-1 combines with J gene TRBJ2-7, with D tentatively TRBD2 (6 bases). Sequenced: PBMCs. As DNA, the CDR3 is TGCAGTGCTAGACCCGGGACGGGAGACTACGAGCAGTACTTC. Amino acids: CSARPGTGDYEQYF.